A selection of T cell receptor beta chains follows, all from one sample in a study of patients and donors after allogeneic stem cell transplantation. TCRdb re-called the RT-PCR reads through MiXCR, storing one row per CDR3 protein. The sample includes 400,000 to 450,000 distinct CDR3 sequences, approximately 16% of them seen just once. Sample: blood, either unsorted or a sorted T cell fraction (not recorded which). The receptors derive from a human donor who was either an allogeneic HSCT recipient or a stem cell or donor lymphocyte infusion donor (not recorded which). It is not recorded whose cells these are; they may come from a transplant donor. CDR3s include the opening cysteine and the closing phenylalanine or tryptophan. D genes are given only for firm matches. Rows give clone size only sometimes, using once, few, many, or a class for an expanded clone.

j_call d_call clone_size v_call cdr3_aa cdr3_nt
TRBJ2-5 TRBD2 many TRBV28 CASSSAGAQETQYF TGTGCCAGCAGTTCAGCGGGAGCACAAGAGACCCAGTACTTC
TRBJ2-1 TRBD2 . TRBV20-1 CSAPRGRALVNEQFF TGCAGTGCCCCCCGAGGGAGGGCCTTGGTGAATGAGCAGTTCTTC
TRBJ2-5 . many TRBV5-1 CASSTGRPPLNQETQYF TGCGCCAGCAGTACAGGGCGACCACCCCTGAATCAAGAGACCCAGTACTTC
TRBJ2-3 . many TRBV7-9 CASRPGYSPTDTQYF TGTGCCAGCAGACCAGGATATTCTCCTACAGATACGCAGTATTTT
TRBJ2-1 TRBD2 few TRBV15 CATSSTTSGGADEQFF TGTGCCACCAGCAGTACGACTAGCGGGGGGGCGGATGAGCAGTTCTTC
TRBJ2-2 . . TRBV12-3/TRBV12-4 CAGSDTGELFF TGTGCGGGGTCGGACACCGGGGAGCTGTTTTTT
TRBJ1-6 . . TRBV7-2 CASSLARTGGKGNNSPLHF TGTGCCAGCAGCTTAGCGCGAACTGGGGGGAAGGGAAATAATTCACCCCTCCACTTT
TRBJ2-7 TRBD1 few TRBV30 CAWKRDRGYEQYF TGTGCCTGGAAAAGGGACAGGGGCTACGAGCAGTACTTC
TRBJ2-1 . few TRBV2 CASSLNDGTRLNEQFF TGTGCCAGCAGCCTGAACGACGGGACCCGCCTCAATGAGCAGTTCTTC
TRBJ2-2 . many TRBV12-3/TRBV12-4 CASSLTGITGELFF TGTGCCAGCAGTCTAACGGGGATCACCGGGGAGCTGTTTTTT
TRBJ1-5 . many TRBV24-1 CAVQSGYSNQPQHF TGTGCCGTACAAAGCGGGTATAGCAATCAGCCCCAGCATTTT
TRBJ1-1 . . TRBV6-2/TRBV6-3 CASSYQYRFTEAFF TGTGCCAGCAGTTACCAATATCGGTTCACTGAAGCTTTCTTT
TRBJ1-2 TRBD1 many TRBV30 CAWIPQGAYGYTF TGTGCCTGGATCCCACAGGGGGCTTATGGCTACACCTTC
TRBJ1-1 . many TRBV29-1 CSVAGVMNTEAFF TGCAGCGTTGCTGGGGTCATGAACACTGAAGCTTTCTTT
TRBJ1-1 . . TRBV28 CASSLSRSEAFF TGTGCCAGCAGTTTATCCCGATCTGAAGCTTTCTTT
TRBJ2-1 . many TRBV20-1 CSANRVGEQFF TGCAGTGCGAACAGGGTCGGAGAGCAGTTCTTC
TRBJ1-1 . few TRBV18 CASSPNAVNTEAFF TGTGCCAGCTCACCGAATGCCGTGAACACTGAAGCTTTCTTT
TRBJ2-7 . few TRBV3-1 CASSHRRKGFDEQYF TGTGCCAGCAGCCATCGGAGGAAAGGATTTGACGAGCAGTACTTC
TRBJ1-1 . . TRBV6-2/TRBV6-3 CASRRDNTEAFF TGTGCCAGCAGAAGGGACAACACTGAAGCTTTCTTT
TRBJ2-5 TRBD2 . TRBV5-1 CASSHTAGLAVQETQYF TGCGCCAGCAGCCATACGGCGGGACTAGCGGTACAAGAGACCCAGTACTTC
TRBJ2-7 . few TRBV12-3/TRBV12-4 CASSLASGPMLTYEQYF TGTGCCAGCAGTTTAGCCTCGGGACCGATGTTAACCTACGAGCAGTACTTC
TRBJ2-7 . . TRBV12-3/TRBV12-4 CASSIASVTYEQYF TGTGCCAGCAGTATCGCTAGCGTAACCTACGAGCAGTACTTC
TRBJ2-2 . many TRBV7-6 CASSPRSRGTGELFF TGTGCCAGCAGCCCCCGGTCCAGGGGCACCGGGGAGCTGTTTTTT
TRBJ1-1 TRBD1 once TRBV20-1 CSASFGTGGTEAFF TGCAGTGCCTCTTTCGGGACAGGGGGCACTGAAGCTTTCTTT
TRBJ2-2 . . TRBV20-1 CSARDQISGELFF TGCAGTGCTAGAGATCAAATTAGCGGGGAGCTGTTTTTT